This T cell receptor beta chain comes out of a study of long-term antiretroviral therapy in people with HIV. Study background: In the earliest collections, sampling predates the 2015 immediate-ART recommendation by about a decade.

Findings and caveats of the study: HIV repertoires showed narrower CDR3 length ranges than controls. Pre-ART expanded TRB clones stayed dominant throughout, though often decreasing after ART.

The CDR3 loop spans 15 amino acids. Trimming took off 6 bases at V and 0 bases at J, with 12 bases between the two ends. From germline, CDR1 is MNHEY and CDR2 SVGAGI. This clone occurred once. Its antigen remains unidentified. Donors each had at least one pre-ART PBMC sample and at least two post-ART ones. Survey level was the resolution at which the v3.0 immunoSEQ assay ran. This table comes from immunoSEQ multiplex PCR, and its TCRdb copy is limited to in-frame clones, with some not included. The data contain just over 35,000 clones, around 94% of them singletons. This sequence was found in a woman aged 45-59 years with HIV. Sample: unsorted PBMCs, taken 4.1 years after starting antiretroviral therapy. The rearrangement uses TRBV6-5 and TRBJ1-5; D is perhaps TRBD1 (5 bases). CDR3 sequence reads: CASRPVGVSNQPQHF. The CDR3 nucleotides read TGTGCCAGCAGACCCGTGGGGGTTAGCAATCAGCCCCAGCATTTT.